This TCR beta chain was sequenced for a study of CD8 T cells in ankylosing spondylitis. Points from the study as a whole: Among TCR beta sequences, a motif of fewer than 10 highly homologous variants appeared characteristic of ankylosing spondylitis blood.

This clonotype has only a few counts. Its antigen remains unknown. TCRdb re-called the 5' RACE reads with MiXCR, one entry per CDR3 protein. The table has approximately 150,000 distinct CDR3 sequences, roughly 30% seen once. The CDR3 contains 15 residues. J gave up 1 base and V 6 bases, and 9 bases lay outside the gene matches. Germline assignment: CDR1 SQVTM and CDR2 ANQGSEA. This clonotype originated in a male donor with ankylosing spondylitis. Sequencing input: synovial fluid, either unsorted or a sorted T cell fraction (not recorded which). The V and J genes are TRBV29-1 and TRBJ2-3; 8 bases agree with TRBD2. CDR3 amino acids: CSVALAAKGTDTQYF. DNA of the CDR3: TGCAGCGTGGCACTAGCGGCGAAGGGCACAGATACGCAGTATTTT.